What follows describes a single TCR beta chain. Antigen: not known. Patients who had autoimmune disease history or got systemic immunosuppression were left out. This sample stems from a study of OX40 agonist ivuxolimab in advanced cancers. Points from the study as a whole: Circulating CD4+ and CD8+ T cells showed clonal expansion by week 6 at 0.1 to 3.0 mg/kg.

TCRdb's table, derived via immunoSEQ multiplex PCR, lists solely in-frame clones and lacks some. Among over 35,000 clones, more than 80% were seen once, and the ten largest hold roughly 12%. The source of this sequence is an adult with an advanced solid tumor such as melanoma, head and neck, liver or kidney cancer. Sequenced material: CD4+ or CD8+ T cells sorted from blood, taken in a trial of the OX40 agonist ivuxolimab.

In DNA form, the CDR3 reads TGTGCCAGCAGCTTAAACAGCGGCTACACCGGGGAGCTGTTTTTT. Its protein is CASSLNSGYTGELFF. The chain is built from TRBV7-3 and TRBJ2-2, with a tentative D call TRBD2 (5 bases). The CDR3 is 15 residues long. Trimming took 1 base from V and 3 from J, leaving 9 bases between them. Germline-derived CDR1 and CDR2 are SGHTA and FQGTGA.